These 23 T cell receptor beta chains came from one sample sequenced in a study of CD8+CD57+ T cells in acquired aplastic anemia. The use of genomic DNA as template underpinned the TCR beta VDJ and CDR3 profiling. TCRdb re-called the reads through MiXCR, storing one row per CDR3 protein. The profile shows 400,000 to 600,000 distinct CDR3 sequences, about a third of them singletons. All patients picked for sequencing had shown, by flow cytometry, an expansion of CD8+CD57+ cells. Material: sorted CD4+, CD8+, or CD8+CD57+ T cells (not recorded which) from PBMCs. The receptor set was obtained from a human donor with aplastic anemia.

This chain connects TRBV24-1 to TRBJ1-2; D is perhaps TRBD1 (5 bases). The CDR3 is made up of 13 amino acids. Germline-derived CDR1 and CDR2 are KGHDR and SFDVKD. CDR3 amino acids: CARRSGGNYGYTF. CDR3 nucleotide sequence: TGTGCTAGGCGCTCGGGGGGTAACTATGGCTACACCTTC.

This clonotype has at least ten counts. The V gene is TRBV20-1, the J gene TRBJ2-7, with D uncertain. Trimming took 0 bases from V and 0 from J, leaving 12 bases between them. The germline V gene encodes CDR1 DFQATT and CDR2 SNEGSKA (reference sequence). The CDR3 sequence is 15 residues long. This CDR3 reads CSARDVTRSSYEQYF. DNA for the CDR3: TGCAGTGCTAGAGATGTTACTCGAAGCTCCTACGAGCAGTACTTC.

In this sample, this clonotype turned up a few times. The chain uses TRBV7-6 and TRBJ2-7; 10 bases map to TRBD1. CDR1 SGHVS and CDR2 FNYEAQ come from the germline V gene. Losses at the gene ends were 5 bases for V and 3 bases for J; bases not matched to a gene: 7. CDR3 length: 15 amino acids. CDR3: CASSRGQGVIYEQYF. DNA of the CDR3: TGTGCCAGCAGCCGAGGACAGGGGGTTATCTACGAGCAGTACTTC.

This clonotype was counted at least ten times. This clone may be a read error of a much larger clone one base away. The J gene is TRBJ1-5, the V gene TRBV12-3 or TRBV12-4; weak D call: TRBD1 (6 bases). The V gene lost 3 bases and the J gene lost 4 bases, with 7 bases spanning the gap. CDR3 length: 13 residues. In DNA form, the CDR3 reads TGTGCCAGCAGTTTCACAGGGAATCAGCCCCAGCATTTT. Its translation: CASSFTGNQPQHF.

CDR3 protein: CASSLILGDEQFF. The CDR3 DNA follows: TGTGCCAGCAGCTTAATACTAGGAGACGAGCAGTTCTTC. V is TRBV9 and J is TRBJ2-1; tentative D call: TRBD2 (5 bases). Germline V gives CDR1 SGDLS, CDR2 YYNGEE. The CDR3 contains 13 residues. V lost 4 bases and J 10 bases, leaving 15 bases between the germline ends.

This chain connects TRBV7-8 to TRBJ2-5; possibly TRBD2 for D (5 bases). Trimming removed 1 base from V and 2 bases from J, with 11 bases in between. CDR3 length equals 15 residues. Per germline, CDR1 SGHVS and CDR2 FQNEAQ. The CDR3 spells CASSLEAVRQETQYF. The CDR3 bases are TGTGCCAGCAGCTTAGAAGCGGTCAGGCAAGAGACCCAGTACTTC.

V gene TRBV2 combines with J gene TRBJ1-5, with D unclear. Germline V lookup: CDR1 SNHLY, CDR2 FYNNEI. Trimming cost V 7 bases and J 5 bases, with 9 bases left between them. CDR3 length: 12 amino acids. The CDR3 DNA sequence: TGTGCCAGCAAGACGGGAGATCAGCCCCAGCATTTT. It codes for CASKTGDQPQHF.

The chain uses TRBV20-1 and TRBJ1-1; D might be TRBD1 (5 bases). The CDR3 covers 17 residues. Trimming removed 0 bases at V and 2 bases at J, with 19 bases between. Germline CDR1 is DFQATT and CDR2 is SNEGSKA (reference sequence). This CDR3 is CSARDLGLTWGNTEAFF. The DNA for the CDR3 is TGCAGTGCTAGAGATTTGGGGCTAACCTGGGGAAACACTGAAGCTTTCTTT.

This clonotype has ten or more counts. V and J are TRBV29-1 and TRBJ2-7, with 12 positions matching TRBD2. CDR3 length: 12 amino acids. V was clipped by 7 bases and J by 6 bases; unmatched bases: 4. Germline-derived CDR1 and CDR2 are SQVTM and ANQGSEA. The CDR3 protein is CSARLAGVEQYF. CDR3 DNA sequence: TGCAGCGCCCGACTAGCGGGAGTCGAGCAGTACTTC.

This clonotype was picked up a small number of times. V is TRBV19 and J is TRBJ1-4; a possible D gene is TRBD1 (5 bases). The CDR3 covers 15 residues. V was trimmed by 3 bases and J by 8 bases, leaving 16 bases between them. Germline V gene sequence: CDR1 LNHDA, CDR2 SQIVND (reference sequence). This chain's CDR3 is CASSMNWGLSEKLFF. DNA for the CDR3: TGTGCCAGTAGTATGAATTGGGGCCTCTCGGAAAAACTGTTTTTT.

This clonotype appeared many times. This chain joins TRBV9 and TRBJ1-6; TRBD1 matches at 8 bases. V lost 3 bases to trimming and J lost 4 bases; unmatched junction nucleotides: 3. Germline loops: CDR1 SGDLS, CDR2 YYNGEE. The CDR3 is 15 amino acids. In nucleotides, the CDR3 is TGTGCCAGCAGCGCGGGACAGGTATATAATTCACCCCTCCACTTT. This encodes CASSAGQVYNSPLHF.

The gene calls are TRBV24-1 and TRBJ1-5; no clear D. Looked up from germline, CDR1 is KGHDR and CDR2 is SFDVKD. The CDR3 loop spans 12 amino acids. The germline V and J ends were trimmed by 3 bases and 4 bases, with 3 bases remaining between them. The CDR3 bases are TGTGCCACCAGTGATGGTAATCAGCCCCAGCATTTT. This encodes CATSDGNQPQHF.

This clonotype has only a few counts. The chain uses TRBV7-9 and TRBJ1-1; TRBD1 might be the D (6 bases). V dropped 0 bases and J dropped 6 bases, with 8 bases sitting between them. Per the germline V gene, CDR1 is SEHNR and CDR2 is FQNEAQ (reference sequence). The CDR3 totals 13 residues. The CDR3 nucleotides are TGTGCCAGCAGCTTAGCGGGGGCGGCTGAAGCTTTCTTT. This translates into CASSLAGAAEAFF. Looking up the rest from reference TRBV7-9 and TRBJ1-1 gives the full variable domain: DTGVSQNPRHKITKRGQNVTFRCDPISEHNRLYWYRQTLGQGPEFLTYFQNEAQLEKSRLLSDRFSAERPKGSFSTLEIQRTEQGDSAMYLCASSLAGAAEAFFGQGTRLTVV.

This clonotype was recorded at least ten times. This chain uses TRBV9 with TRBJ1-2, with D possibly TRBD1 on 6 matching bases. Trimming pared 0 bases from V and 6 bases from J, leaving 9 bases between. CDR1 is SGDLS, CDR2 YYNGEE, per germline. The CDR3 consists of 13 residues. CDR3 sequence (DNA): TGTGCCAGCAGCGTAGTTGGGGGCAATGGCTACACCTTC. Its protein product is CASSVVGGNGYTF.

This clonotype was counted at least ten times. The chain uses TRBV29-1 and TRBJ1-2; possibly TRBD1 for D (6 bases). Germline CDR1 is SQVTM and CDR2 is ANQGSEA. Trimming left V 3 bases short and J 8 bases short, with 19 bases between. The CDR3 runs 14 residues. The CDR3 sequence is CSVDEVRGGKGYTF. The DNA of the CDR3 is TGCAGCGTTGATGAGGTCAGGGGAGGGAAAGGCTACACCTTC.

This clonotype was detected many times. The chain uses TRBV6-1 and TRBJ1-1; 8 nucleotides agree with TRBD1. Per germline, CDR1 MNHNS and CDR2 SASEGT. There are 12 residues in the CDR3. Trimming took 5 bases from V and 10 from J; bases not matched to a gene: 6. DNA for the CDR3: TGTGCCAGCAGTCTGGACAGGGAGGTAGCTTTCTTT. The encoded protein is CASSLDREVAFF.

CDR3 DNA: TGCAGTGCTGGGCCTAGCGGGGGGTTAATAGGCACAGATACGCAGTATTTT. Its translation is CSAGPSGGLIGTDTQYF. The chain is built from TRBV20-1 and TRBJ2-3, with 11 positions matching TRBD2. Germline CDR1 and CDR2: DFQATT and SNEGSKA (reference sequence). This CDR3 is built from 17 residues. V lost 5 bases, J lost 1 base, and 11 bases stayed unmatched.

The J gene is TRBJ2-3, the V gene TRBV10-1, with 10 bases matching TRBD1. CDR1 is WNHNN, CDR2 SYGVQD, per germline (reference sequence). The CDR3 is 16 residues long. V lost 2 bases to trimming and J lost 4 bases; unmatched junction nucleotides: 6. The chain's CDR3 is CASSERVTGGSDTQYF. CDR3 in DNA: TGCGCCAGCAGTGAGAGGGTGACAGGGGGCTCAGATACGCAGTATTTT.

The table lists this clonotype with a few counts. The chain joins TRBV20-1 to TRBJ2-3; 8 bases fit TRBD2. The CDR3 is 16 residues long. Germline values: CDR1 DFQATT, CDR2 SNEGSKA (reference sequence). J was trimmed by 0 bases and V by 3 bases; bases with no gene match: 8. The CDR3 nucleotides read TGCAGTGCTAGCCCCTCGCGGGGGGCCAGCACAGATACGCAGTATTTT. Translated: CSASPSRGASTDTQYF.

This rearrangement joins TRBV6-5 to TRBJ1-1, with TRBD1 as a possible D gene (5 bases). From germline, CDR1 is MNHEY and CDR2 SVGAGI. This CDR3 is 12 amino acids long. Trimming removed 2 bases from V and 8 bases from J, with 9 bases in between. The CDR3 region has the DNA TGTGCCAGCAGTTACCCCAGGACAGAAGCTTTCTTT. Translated, it gives CASSYPRTEAFF.

This clonotype was observed at least ten times. At one of its ends the junction is not consistent with the germline gene, which may arise from a read error. The chain is built from TRBV7-7 and TRBJ2-5; TRBD1 matches at 9 bases. The CDR3 length is 13 residues. The germline V gene has CDR1 SSHAT and CDR2 FNYEAQ (reference sequence). CDR3: CASTTGGAETQYF. The CDR3 coding sequence is TGTGCTAGCACGACAGGGGGGGCGGAGACCCAGTACTTC.

This clonotype occurred many times. One junction end disagrees with the germline gene, perhaps due to a read error. This chain uses TRBV19 with TRBJ2-7; possible D gene TRBD1, 6 bases. Germline CDR1 and CDR2: LNHDA and SQIVND (reference sequence). The CDR3 has 15 residues. CDR3 sequence reads: CASSDTGIPSSEQYF. The DNA for the CDR3 is TGTGCCAGTAGTGATACAGGGATCCCCTCCTCCGAGCAGTACTTC.

This clonotype was picked up many times. The chain carries TRBV2 and TRBJ2-7; 11 bases line up with TRBD1. The CDR3 has 14 amino acids. The V gene end was trimmed by 6 bases and the J gene end by 5 bases; junction bases not matched to a gene: 6. Germline CDR1 SNHLY, CDR2 FYNNEI. The CDR3 region is CASSADRGLDEQYF. CDR3 nucleotides: TGTGCCAGCAGCGCGGACAGGGGGCTAGACGAGCAGTACTTC.